This is a list of T cell receptor beta chains from one sample in a study of CD8+CD57+ T cells in acquired aplastic anemia. TCRdb used MiXCR to reprocess the reads, holding one entry per CDR3 protein. The table has approximately 45,000 distinct CDR3 sequences, about three quarters seen once. The specimen sequenced was sorted CD4+, CD8+, or CD8+CD57+ T cells (not recorded which) from PBMCs. The receptors stem from a human donor in good health, serving as a control. Both conserved end residues are part of each CDR3. D genes are given only for firm matches. Some rows have no size entry. The others give once, few or many, or a class for an expanded clone.

v_gene	abundance	len	d_gene	j_gene	CDR3nt	CDR3aa
TRBV4-1	many	17	TRBD2	TRBJ2-3	TGCGCCAGCAGCCAGTCCGGGACTAGGGGGTTCGCAGATACGCAGTATTTT	CASSQSGTRGFADTQYF
TRBV25-1	NA	16	NA	TRBJ2-5	TGTGCCAGCAGCCACCCAGTCGTCTGGTACCGAGAGACCCAGTACTTC	CASSHPVVWYRETQYF
TRBV20-1	NA	8	NA	TRBJ2-3	TGCAGGGCGGGTACGCAGTATTTT	CRAGTQYF
TRBV7-9	NA	11	NA	TRBJ2-1	TGTGCCAGCAGCTTAAACAATGAGCAGTTCTTC	CASSLNNEQFF
TRBV10-3	NA	15	NA	TRBJ2-5	TGTGCCATCAGTGAGACTCTAACCTCACAAGAGACCCAGTACTTC	CAISETLTSQETQYF
TRBV7-2	NA	14	NA	TRBJ1-1	TGTGCCAGCAGCTTTGATACGGTAAACACTGAAGCTTTCTTT	CASSFDTVNTEAFF
TRBV6-2/TRBV6-3	NA	15	TRBD2	TRBJ2-7	TGTGCCAGCAGTTACTCGGGACTAGCGGGTGACGAGCAGTACTTC	CASSYSGLAGDEQYF
TRBV2	NA	12	NA	TRBJ2-7	TGTGCCAGCGGGAGGCCAGGAGGTGAGCAGTACTTC	CASGRPGGEQYF
TRBV7-6	NA	12	TRBD1	TRBJ2-7	TGTGCCAGTGGGACAGGGCCTTACGAGCAGTACTTC	CASGTGPYEQYF
TRBV5-6	NA	12	TRBD1	TRBJ2-7	TGTGCCAGCAGCTGGGACAGTAACGAGCAGTACTTC	CASSWDSNEQYF
TRBV5-4	NA	16	TRBD2	TRBJ2-3	TGTGCCAGCAGCTACGGACTAGCGGGAGAAACAGATACGCAGTATTTT	CASSYGLAGETDTQYF
TRBV25-1	NA	13	NA	TRBJ2-7	TGTGCCAGCAGTGAAGGGACACCCTACGAGCAGTACTTC	CASSEGTPYEQYF
TRBV2	NA	10	NA	TRBJ1-1	TGTCACTGTGTGAACACTGAAGCTTTCTTT	CHCVNTEAFF
TRBV27	many	14	NA	TRBJ1-5	TGTGCCAGCAGTCCCCGGGGCAACAATCAGCCCCAGCATTTT	CASSPRGNNQPQHF
TRBV9	few	16	TRBD2	TRBJ2-1	TGTGCCAGCAGCGTAGGAGGTCTAGCGGGAGACAATGAGCAGTTCTTC	CASSVGGLAGDNEQFF
TRBV2	NA	11	NA	TRBJ1-1	TGTGCCAGCAGTTTTGACAGGGAAGCTTTCTTT	CASSFDREAFF
TRBV2	NA	12	NA	TRBJ2-7	TGTGCCAGCAGTGAACGGGAGTACGCGCAGTACTTC	CASSEREYAQYF
TRBV29-1	NA	12	TRBD1	TRBJ1-2	TGCAGCGTCGGTGACAGGGGCTATGGCTACACCTTC	CSVGDRGYGYTF
TRBV5-1	NA	15	NA	TRBJ1-6	TGCGCCAGCAGCTTGGGGCAGGGCGTAAATTCACCCCTCCACTTT	CASSLGQGVNSPLHF
TRBV10-2	medium-sized	16	TRBD2	TRBJ2-5	TGCGCCAGCAGTGAGTTGACTAGCGGGGCAGCCTCGACCCAGTACTTC	CASSELTSGAASTQYF
TRBV2	NA	15	NA	TRBJ2-1	TGTGCCAGCAGTGAAGAGGGCCTGACGAGGAATGAGCAGTTCTTC	CASSEEGLTRNEQFF
TRBV19	few	13	NA	TRBJ1-5	TGTGCCAGTAGTAACGGGGGGAAACAGCCCCAGCATTTT	CASSNGGKQPQHF
TRBV7-9	NA	15	TRBD1	TRBJ2-7	TGTGCCAGCAGCTTCCCGGGACAGGGTTTTTACGAGCAGTACTTC	CASSFPGQGFYEQYF
TRBV25-1	few	13	TRBD1	TRBJ2-7	TGTGCCAGCAGCAGGGGGATTAACTACGAGCAGTACTTC	CASSRGINYEQYF
TRBV20-1	NA	15	TRBD1	TRBJ1-6	TGCAGTGCTAGAAATACAGGGGTTGGCAATTCACCCCTCCACTTT	CSARNTGVGNSPLHF
TRBV4-3	NA	15	NA	TRBJ2-7	TGCGCCAGCAGCCAAGAGAGGGCTACACGGCGCGAGCAGTACTTC	CASSQERATRREQYF
TRBV19	NA	14	NA	TRBJ1-2	TGTGCCAGTTCGCTCCCCGCGCGGAGGTATGGCTACACCTTC	CASSLPARRYGYTF
TRBV7-3	NA	13	NA	TRBJ2-7	TGTGCCAGCAGCTTAACGTATGGAGGAGAGCAGTACTTC	CASSLTYGGEQYF
TRBV19	NA	14	TRBD1	TRBJ1-1	TGTGCCAGCAGCTTGGGACAGGGGGTTACTGAAGCTTTCTTT	CASSLGQGVTEAFF
TRBV20-1	NA	16	TRBD2	TRBJ2-3	TGCAGTGCTAGCGACCCTACTAGCGGGGGAACAGATACGCAGTATTTT	CSASDPTSGGTDTQYF
TRBV10-3	NA	18	NA	TRBJ1-1	TGTGCCATCAGTTCCCGGACCCCCCGGGCAGGCATGAACACTGAAGCTTTCTTT	CAISSRTPRAGMNTEAFF
TRBV10-3	NA	15	TRBD1	TRBJ1-3	TGTGCCATCAGGACCTACAGGGGTCGCGGAAACACCATATATTTT	CAIRTYRGRGNTIYF
TRBV5-1	NA	16	TRBD1	TRBJ1-3	TGCGCCAGCAGCTTGGAGGGACAGGGGGCGGGAAACACCATATATTTT	CASSLEGQGAGNTIYF
TRBV19	NA	14	NA	TRBJ1-6	TGTGCCAGTAGTGCCAAGGGGCAGAATTCACCCCTCCACTTT	CASSAKGQNSPLHF
TRBV11-3	once	14	NA	TRBJ1-2	TGTGCCAGCAGCTTAGAGCCAGGCATCTATGGCTACACCTTC	CASSLEPGIYGYTF
TRBV9	few	12	NA	TRBJ2-2	TGTGCCAGCAGCGTAGGAGGAGGGGAGCTGTTTTTT	CASSVGGGELFF
TRBV11-1	once	18	NA	TRBJ1-5	TGTGCCAGCCATCCTCGGGACTCCTATGGTGTAGGCAATCAGCCCCAGCATTTT	CASHPRDSYGVGNQPQHF
TRBV11-2	NA	15	TRBD1	TRBJ2-3	TGTGCCAGCAGCTTAATGGGACAGGTAACAGATACGCAGTATTTT	CASSLMGQVTDTQYF
TRBV10-2	NA	13	NA	TRBJ2-1	TGCGCCAGCAGTCGGACAGCAGACAATGAGCAGTTCTTC	CASSRTADNEQFF
TRBV10-3	NA	12	NA	TRBJ2-5	TGTGCCATCAGCCAGGGGAAAGAGACCCAGTACTTC	CAISQGKETQYF
TRBV7-9	NA	13	NA	TRBJ2-7	TGTGCCAGCGATCCGTCCAGGGGTGGCGAGCAGTACTTC	CASDPSRGGEQYF
TRBV10-2	few	14	NA	TRBJ1-6	TGCGCCAGCAGCGGACAAAGTACAGGATCACCCCTCCACTTT	CASSGQSTGSPLHF
TRBV9	NA	16	NA	TRBJ1-2	TGTGCCAGCAGCGCCCTCGGTAGGGCCGTACCTAATGGCTACACCTTC	CASSALGRAVPNGYTF
TRBV7-3	NA	18	TRBD1	TRBJ2-6	TGTGCCAGCAGCGGGGTCGGGACAGCGCACTCTGGGACCAACGTCCTGACTTTC	CASSGVGTAHSGTNVLTF
TRBV29-1	NA	16	NA	TRBJ2-7	TGCAGCGTGGAGGTCGGGAGGACAGATAGATCCTACGAGCAGTACTTC	CSVEVGRTDRSYEQYF
TRBV2	few	13	NA	TRBJ1-4	TGTGCCTCCCTTAACCGGGGAGGTGAAAAACTGTTTTTT	CASLNRGGEKLFF
TRBV19	few	15	NA	TRBJ1-2	TGTGCCAGTAGTGACACAGGGTTAAGGAACTATGGCTACACCTTC	CASSDTGLRNYGYTF
TRBV12-3/TRBV12-4	NA	14	NA	TRBJ2-7	TGTGCCAGCAGTTTGGCGGGGTTGGCCTACGAGCAGTACTTC	CASSLAGLAYEQYF
TRBV24-1	NA	16	NA	TRBJ2-2	TGTGCCACCAGTGATTTGACGTATGGGGACACCGGGGAGCTGTCTTTT	CATSDLTYGDTGELSF
TRBV10-2	NA	11	TRBD2	TRBJ2-1	TGCGCCAGCAGAGATCTAGCGGGGACGTTCTTC	CASRDLAGTFF
TRBV20-1	NA	17	TRBD2	TRBJ2-1	TGCAGTGCCCTAAACCCCATGTCCAGCGGGGGACAAAATGAGCAGTTCTTC	CSALNPMSSGGQNEQFF
TRBV2	NA	14	NA	TRBJ1-3	TGTGCCAGCAGTATGGCAGCCTCTGGAAACACCATATATTTT	CASSMAASGNTIYF
TRBV20-1	NA	14	TRBD2	TRBJ2-7	TGCAGTGCTGTCAGGTCGGGGGGAGGCTACGAGCAGTACTTC	CSAVRSGGGYEQYF